This T cell receptor beta chain was sequenced for a study of blood T cell repertoires in COVID-19. At the level of the study: Collection of acute and convalescent COVID-19 samples took place in the United States, Italy and Spain.

Method: immunoSEQ multiplex PCR; TCRdb's copy keeps in-frame clones and lacks some. The sample includes 150,000 to 200,000 clones, about 87% of them seen just once. Germline CDR1 and CDR2: MRHNA and SNTAGT. This CDR3 is built from 16 residues. V shed 4 bases and J 3 bases; nucleotides not matched to a gene: 11. This chain uses TRBV6-4 with TRBJ2-7; TRBD2 aligns across 8 bases. The sequencing sample was made of peripheral blood. The receptor was isolated from a man aged 18-30 years with active or convalescent COVID-19. CDR3 sequence: CASSAFGGSGDYEQYF. In DNA form, the CDR3 reads TGTGCCAGCAGTGCTTTTGGGGGTAGCGGGGACTACGAGCAGTACTTC.